This T cell receptor (beta chain) derives from a study of blood T cell repertoires in COVID-19. With 4 bases clipped from V and 6 bases from J, the junction kept 5 bases outside the gene matches. Germline V CDR1 and CDR2: MDHEN, SYDVKM. The CDR3 consists of 15 residues. The method was immunoSEQ multiplex PCR; TCRdb's version includes in-frame clones alone and lacks a portion of them. In the table there are roughly 130,000 clones, less than 90% of which are singletons. The V gene is TRBV28, the J gene TRBJ1-5; 11 bases fit TRBD1. The sample consisted of peripheral blood. This TCR derives from a man aged 70-80 years with acute or convalescent COVID-19. CDR3 bases: TGTGCCAGCAGTTCCGGGACAGGGGGAGGTCAGCCCCAGCATTTT. Amino acid sequence: CASSSGTGGGQPQHF.